This T cell receptor (beta chain) was sequenced for a study of blood T cell repertoires in COVID-19. Some clones are missing from TCRdb's copy, which holds only in-frame ones; the method was immunoSEQ multiplex PCR. This sample has some 350,000 clones, with roughly 86% found just once. Germline V gene sequence: CDR1 GTSNPN, CDR2 SVGIG (reference sequence). Unmatched junction bases numbered 11, after V lost 4 bases and J lost 7 bases. This CDR3 is 15 amino acids long. This chain uses TRBV30 with TRBJ2-2; 8 bases fit TRBD2. The clonotype originates from a human donor in a cohort sampled during active COVID-19. Sequencing was carried out using peripheral blood. The CDR3 protein is CAWILRGRGGGELFF. The DNA of the CDR3 is TGTGCCTGGATTCTACGAGGACGGGGGGGCGGGGAGCTGTTTTTT.